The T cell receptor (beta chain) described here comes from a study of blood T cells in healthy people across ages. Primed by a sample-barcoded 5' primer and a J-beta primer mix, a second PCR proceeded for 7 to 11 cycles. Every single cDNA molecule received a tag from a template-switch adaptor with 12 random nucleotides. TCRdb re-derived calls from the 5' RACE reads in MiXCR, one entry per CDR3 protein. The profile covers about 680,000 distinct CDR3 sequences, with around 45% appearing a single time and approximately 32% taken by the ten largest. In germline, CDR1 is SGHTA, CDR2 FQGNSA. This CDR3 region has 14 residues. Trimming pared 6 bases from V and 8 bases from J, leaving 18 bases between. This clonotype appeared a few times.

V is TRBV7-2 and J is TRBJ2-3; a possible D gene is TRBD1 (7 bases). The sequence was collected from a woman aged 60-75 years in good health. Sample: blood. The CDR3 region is CASSPITGEATQYF. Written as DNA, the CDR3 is TGTGCCAGCAGTCCCATAACAGGGGAGGCTACGCAGTATTTT.